The clone carrying this T cell receptor (beta chain) was counted many times. The antigen is not known. This record belongs to a study of post-analysis software for immune sequencing data. Study outcomes and limitations: When compared against controls, multiple sclerosis patients showed significantly lower normalized Chao1 diversity. Five or six TRBV segments appeared more often in patients than in controls, and TRBV5-6, TRBV5-1 and TRBV20-1 were among these.

Built from TCR beta cDNA, the libraries had unique molecular identifiers in them. TCRdb reprocessed the PCR reads via MiXCR and lists one record per CDR3 protein. The repertoire consists of 180,000 or so distinct CDR3 sequences, with about 30% occurring once and the leading ten covering less than 4%. Per germline, CDR1 DFQATT and CDR2 SNEGSKA (reference sequence). The CDR3 is made up of 12 amino acids. Sequenced sample: blood. This TCR was sampled from a girl aged 2 to 17 with multiple sclerosis. The chain links TRBV20-1 to TRBJ2-7, with D possibly matching TRBD2 (7 bases). The DNA for the CDR3 is TGCAGCGAAGGGGGGGATATCGGCGAGCAGTACTTC. It specifies CSEGGDIGEQYF.